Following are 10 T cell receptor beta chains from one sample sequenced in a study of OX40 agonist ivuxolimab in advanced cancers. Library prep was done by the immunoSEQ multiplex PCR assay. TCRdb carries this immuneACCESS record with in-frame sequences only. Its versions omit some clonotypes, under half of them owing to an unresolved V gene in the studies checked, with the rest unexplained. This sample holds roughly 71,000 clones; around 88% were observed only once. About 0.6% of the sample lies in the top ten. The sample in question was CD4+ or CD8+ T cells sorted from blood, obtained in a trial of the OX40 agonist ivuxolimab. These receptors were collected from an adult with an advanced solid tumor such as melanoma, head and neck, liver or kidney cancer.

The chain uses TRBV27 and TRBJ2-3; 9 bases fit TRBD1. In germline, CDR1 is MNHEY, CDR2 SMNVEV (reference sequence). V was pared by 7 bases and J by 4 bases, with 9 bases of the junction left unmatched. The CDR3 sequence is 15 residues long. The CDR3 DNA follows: TGTGCCAGCACCCGGGACAGGGATTTGGCAGATACGCAGTATTTT. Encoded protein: CASTRDRDLADTQYF.

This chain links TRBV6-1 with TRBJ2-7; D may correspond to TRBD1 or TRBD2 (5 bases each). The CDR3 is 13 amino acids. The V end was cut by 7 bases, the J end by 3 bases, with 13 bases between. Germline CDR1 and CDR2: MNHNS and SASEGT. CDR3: CASTRGRLYEQYF. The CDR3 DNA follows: TGTGCCAGCACCCGGGGACGGCTCTACGAGCAGTACTTC.

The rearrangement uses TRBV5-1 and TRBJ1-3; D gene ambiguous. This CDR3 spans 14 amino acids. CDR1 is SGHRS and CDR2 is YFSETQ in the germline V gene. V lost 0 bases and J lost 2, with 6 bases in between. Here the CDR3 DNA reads TGCGCCAGCAGCTTGGAGCGCCCTGGAAACACCATATATTTT. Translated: CASSLERPGNTIYF.

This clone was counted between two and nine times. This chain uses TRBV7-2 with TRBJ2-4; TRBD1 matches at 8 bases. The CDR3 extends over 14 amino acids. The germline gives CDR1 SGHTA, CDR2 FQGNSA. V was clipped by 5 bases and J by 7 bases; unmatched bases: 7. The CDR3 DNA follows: TGTGCCAGCAGCCTCGGACAGGGATGGAACATTCAGTACTTC. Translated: CASSLGQGWNIQYF.

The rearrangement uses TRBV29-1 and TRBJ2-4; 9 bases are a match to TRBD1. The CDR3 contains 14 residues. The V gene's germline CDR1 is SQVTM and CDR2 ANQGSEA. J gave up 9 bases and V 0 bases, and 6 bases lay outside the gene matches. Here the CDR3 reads CSVEDLGQGFIQYF. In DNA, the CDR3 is TGCAGCGTTGAAGATTTAGGACAGGGGTTCATTCAGTACTTC. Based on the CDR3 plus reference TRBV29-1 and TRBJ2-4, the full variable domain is SAVISQKPSRDICQRGTSLTIQCQVDSQVTMMFWYRQQPGQSLTLIATANQGSEATYESGFVIDKFPISRPNLTFSTLTVSNMSPEDSSIYLCSVEDLGQGFIQYFGAGTRLSVL.

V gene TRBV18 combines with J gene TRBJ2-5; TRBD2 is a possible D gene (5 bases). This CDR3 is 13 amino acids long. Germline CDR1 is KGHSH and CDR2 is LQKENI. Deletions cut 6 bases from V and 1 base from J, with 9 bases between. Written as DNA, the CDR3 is TGTGCCAGCTCCCGGGAAGTCCAAGAGACCCAGTACTTC. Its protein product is CASSREVQETQYF.

The CDR3 reads CASSSRDLYRRNYGYTF. In DNA, the CDR3 is TGTGCCAGTAGTTCCCGGGACCTATATCGGAGGAACTATGGCTACACCTTC. The chain joins TRBV19 to TRBJ1-2; maybe TRBD1 (5 bases). V was pared by 5 bases and J by 2 bases, with 21 bases between. CDR3 length: 17 amino acids. Germline V gene lookup returns CDR1 LNHDA and CDR2 SQIVND (reference sequence).

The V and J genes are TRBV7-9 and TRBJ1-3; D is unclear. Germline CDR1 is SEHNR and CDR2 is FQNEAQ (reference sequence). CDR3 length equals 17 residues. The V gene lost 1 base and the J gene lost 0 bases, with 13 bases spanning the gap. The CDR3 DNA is TGTGCCAGCAGCTTAGAACTGTGGGGTGGCTCTGGAAACACCATATATTTT. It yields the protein CASSLELWGGSGNTIYF.

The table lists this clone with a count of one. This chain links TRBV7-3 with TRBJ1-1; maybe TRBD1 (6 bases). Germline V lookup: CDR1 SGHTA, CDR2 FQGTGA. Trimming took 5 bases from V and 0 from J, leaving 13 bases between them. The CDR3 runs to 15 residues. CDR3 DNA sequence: TGTGCCAGCAGCCACAGGGCAGGTTTGAACACTGAAGCTTTCTTT. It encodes CASSHRAGLNTEAFF. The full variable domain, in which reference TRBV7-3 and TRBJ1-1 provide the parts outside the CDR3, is GAGVSQTPSNKVTEKGKYVELRCDPISGHTALYWYRQSLGQGPEFLIYFQGTGAADDSGLPNDRFFAVRPEGSVSTLKIQRTERGDSAVYLCASSHRAGLNTEAFFGQGTRLTVV.

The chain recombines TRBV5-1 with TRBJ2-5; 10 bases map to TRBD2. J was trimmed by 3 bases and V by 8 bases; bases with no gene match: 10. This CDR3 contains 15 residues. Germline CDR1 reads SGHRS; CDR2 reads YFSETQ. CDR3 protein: CASTEAGGFKETQYF. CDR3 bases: TGCGCCAGTACTGAAGCGGGGGGGTTTAAAGAGACCCAGTACTTC.